The entry below gives a single T cell receptor (beta chain) sequence along with its context. Its matching antigen is unknown. This specimen belongs to a study of cytomegalovirus exposure and HLA in healthy donors. Study-wide context: Drawn from HLA-typed donors, 83 million or so unique TCRs were held in an early data release.

Broader study findings: In a later analysis, more than 15,000 TCR beta sequences were associated with HLA alleles at 0.05 false discovery rate. Analysis was carried out at a later point, and it linked a missense DCLRE1C variant to TCR beta V- and J-gene trimming. Indistinguishable V segments such as TRBV6-2 and TRBV6-3 were excluded.

V was pared by 0 bases and J by 7 bases, with 11 bases between. Germline V gene data show CDR1 as SGDLS and CDR2 as YYNGEE. The CDR3 sequence is 14 residues long. It was with 60 Vbeta and 13 Jbeta primers that the PCR ran. Profiling relied on immunoSEQ multiplex PCR, and the TCRdb table lists in-frame clones only, not all of them. The top ten hold 2% to 3% of the sample, which has about 170,000 clones, about 82% seen once. The specimen was PBMCs. This sequence originates from a male donor in good health and CMV-seronegative. This sequence joins TRBV9 and TRBJ2-1; D is undetermined. CDR3 bases: TGTGCCAGCAGCGTAGGGTCGGTCGGGAATGAGCAGTTCTTC. It encodes CASSVGSVGNEQFF.